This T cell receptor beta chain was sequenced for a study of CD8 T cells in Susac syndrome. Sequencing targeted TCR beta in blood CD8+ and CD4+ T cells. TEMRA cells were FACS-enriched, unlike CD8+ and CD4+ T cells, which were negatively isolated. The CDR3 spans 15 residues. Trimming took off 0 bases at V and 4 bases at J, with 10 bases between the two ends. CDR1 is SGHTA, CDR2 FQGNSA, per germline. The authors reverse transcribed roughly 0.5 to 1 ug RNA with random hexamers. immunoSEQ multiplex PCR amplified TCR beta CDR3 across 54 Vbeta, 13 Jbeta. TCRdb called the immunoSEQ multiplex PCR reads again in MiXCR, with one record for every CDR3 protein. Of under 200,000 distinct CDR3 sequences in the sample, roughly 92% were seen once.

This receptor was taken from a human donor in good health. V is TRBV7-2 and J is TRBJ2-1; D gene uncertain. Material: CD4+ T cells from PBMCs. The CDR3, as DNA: TGTGCCAGCAGCTTAGCTTCAAACTGGTACAATGAGCAGTTCTTC. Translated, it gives CASSLASNWYNEQFF. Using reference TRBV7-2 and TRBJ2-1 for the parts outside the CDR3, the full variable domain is GAGVSQSPSNKVTEKGKDVELRCDPISGHTALYWYRQSLGQGLEFLIYFQGNSAPDKSGLPSDRFSAERTGGSVSTLTIQRTQQEDSAVYLCASSLASNWYNEQFFGPGTRLTVL.